This T cell receptor (beta chain) was sequenced during a study of blood T cell repertoires in COVID-19 (TCRdb year 2020). Background for the entire study: Collaborator samples came from the United States, Italy and Spain and covered acute and convalescent phases of COVID-19. The prospective study material was composed of cDNA or gDNA derived from T cells, B-cell-depleted T cells, or PBMCs. HLA class I and class II types, where available, came from metadata supplied by the sample provider rather than from assay-based typing. Deeply sampled blood TCRbeta repertoires from subjects exposed to, actively infected with, or recovered from COVID-19 were included in the dataset. The repertoires were made available in a free public database intended to serve as a resource for research on the immune response to SARS-CoV-2. The samples were drawn from the first 160 participants of the ongoing ImmuneRACE study and from 1,254 subjects provided by 6 global collaborators. A de-identified subject ID, COVID-19 status, age in years and sex were almost always included in the sample metadata. General study outcomes and caveats: How much clinical and demographic metadata was included differed by source and by participant, and the metadata was provided uncurated.

From its cysteine to its phenylalanine, the CDR3 spans 19 amino acids. The sequence is cut down to CDR3 DNA, 57 bases in frame from base 1. The germline V gene (reference sequence) sets CDR1 to SEHNR and CDR2 to FQNEAQ. The germline V end is reduced by 2 bases and the J end by 3 bases; junction bases left unmatched: 14. The immunoSEQ Assay, a bias-controlled multiplex PCR, was used to amplify TCRbeta CDR3 regions from genomic DNA. Regarding the original processing steps: The number of nucleated cells in each sample was estimated from the amplification of reference gene primers within the assay. Sequence reads were collapsed and filtered to measure the absolute abundance of every unique TCRbeta CDR3 rearrangement. For each sample, productive Simpson clonality was calculated by taking the square root of Simpson's diversity index across productive rearrangements. What TCRdb holds here is the immuneACCESS table cut down to in-frame rearrangements. Part of the clones is not present; checked against another copy, under half of the missing clones reflect an unresolved V gene, and the others are unexplained. The V and J calls and clone size are taken from that table; D and trimming were inferred from the DNA. Across this sample there are 200,000 to 250,000 clones, with around four fifths seen only once. The ten largest clones take up 15% of the sample.

This clone turned up a few times. Its antigen is not yet known. No base-level quality is on record; no much larger clone is a single base apart. Participants in the prospective study were aged roughly 18 to 90 years, lived in 20 to 30 United States geographic areas, and enrolled through a virtual design. In the prospective study, cohorts were assigned on the basis of participant-reported clinical history obtained from a screening survey and a study questionnaire. Recovered participants in ImmuneRACE Cohort 3 were defined by two consecutive negative NP/OP PCR tests, clearance by a healthcare professional, or resolution of symptoms. In the prospective study, whole blood, serum and a nasopharyngeal or oropharyngeal swab were collected from each participant by mobile phlebotomists. Over a roughly 2-month period, participants in the prospective study had the option of providing additional blood draws and questionnaires. Before DNA extraction, blood samples from the prospective study were shipped at room temperature or frozen.

Sequenced input: PBMCs or T cells enriched from blood (not recorded which). The chain employs TRBV7-9 and TRBJ2-7, with 12 bases in between that match TRBD1. The receptor's source is a man in his forties or fifties who had recovered from COVID-19. The nucleotide sequence is TGTGCCAGCAGCTTAAGGCACTCCGGGACAGGGGGCCTCCTCTACGAGCAGTACTTC. Protein translation: CASSLRHSGTGGLLYEQYF.